The clone carrying this T cell receptor beta chain was recorded a few times. Its antigen is unidentified. V shed 5 bases and J 5 bases; nucleotides not matched to a gene: 11. The CDR3 length is 15 residues. The germline V gene has CDR1 LNHDA and CDR2 SQIVND (reference sequence). This specimen belongs to a study of cytomegalovirus exposure and HLA in healthy donors. Findings and caveats of the study: In a later analysis, HLA-associated TCR beta chains were more clonally expanded than equally common others.

Amplification used 60 Vbeta primers and 13 Jbeta primers. Sequenced by immunoSEQ multiplex PCR; TCRdb stores in-frame clones only, minus some. The sample shows 110,000 to 150,000 clones, around 78% of them seen only once. Sequenced material: PBMCs. The V and J genes are TRBV19 and TRBJ2-7; TRBD1 aligns across 8 bases. This receptor was obtained from a woman aged 18-30 years in good health and CMV-seropositive. CDR3: CASSPRQGIRNEQYF. As DNA, the CDR3 is TGTGCCAGTAGTCCCCGACAGGGGATCAGAAACGAGCAGTACTTC.